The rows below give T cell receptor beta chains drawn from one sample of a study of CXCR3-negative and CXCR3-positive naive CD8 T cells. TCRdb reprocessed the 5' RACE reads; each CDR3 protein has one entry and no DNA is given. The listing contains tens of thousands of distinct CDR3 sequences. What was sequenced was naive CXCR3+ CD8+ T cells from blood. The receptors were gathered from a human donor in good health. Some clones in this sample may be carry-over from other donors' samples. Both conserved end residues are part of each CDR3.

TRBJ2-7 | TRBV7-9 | CASSNSTLGPYEQYF
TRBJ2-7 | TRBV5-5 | CASSLESPNYEQYF
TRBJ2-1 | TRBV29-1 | CSVAGGDIRNEQFF
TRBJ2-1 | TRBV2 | CASSDAGEWEVNEQFF
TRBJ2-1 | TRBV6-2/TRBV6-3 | CASSYRAGGPKFNNEQFF
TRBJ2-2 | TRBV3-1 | CASSRTQGADGELFF
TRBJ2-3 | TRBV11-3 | CASSSGTGGASTDTQYF
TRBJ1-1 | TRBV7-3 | CASSPDTDLGTEAFF
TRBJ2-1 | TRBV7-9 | CASSLEAGGNEQFF
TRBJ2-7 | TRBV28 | CASSLLAETYEQYF
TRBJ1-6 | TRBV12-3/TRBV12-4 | CASSHGNSSLHF
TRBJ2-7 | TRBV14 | CASSLGQPGEQYF
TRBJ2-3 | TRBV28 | CASSYSTDTQYF
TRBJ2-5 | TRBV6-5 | CASSGSQETQYF
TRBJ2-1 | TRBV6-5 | CASRSSGNPYNEQFF
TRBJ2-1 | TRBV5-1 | CASDAGNEQFF
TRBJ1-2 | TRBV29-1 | CSVDVSRDRAVNYGYTF
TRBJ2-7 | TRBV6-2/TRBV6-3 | CASSTIRDRAYEQYF
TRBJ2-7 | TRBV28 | CASSLGRQWVYEQYF
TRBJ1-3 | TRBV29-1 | CSVEDPGAGNTIYF
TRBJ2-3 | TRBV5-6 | CASSLGDATDTQYF
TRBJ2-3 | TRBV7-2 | CASSFDVDTQYF
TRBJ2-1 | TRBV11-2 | CASSPRDSPPVQFF
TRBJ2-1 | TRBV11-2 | CASSPPGPREVDNEQFF
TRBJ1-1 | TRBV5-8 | CASSLAGGNTEAFF
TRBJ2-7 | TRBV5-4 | CASSLAGGDYEQYF
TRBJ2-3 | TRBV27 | CASSLVGEGGTDTQYF
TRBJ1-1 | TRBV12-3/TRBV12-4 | CASSTDRVTEAFF
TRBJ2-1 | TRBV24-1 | CATSDLDREQFF
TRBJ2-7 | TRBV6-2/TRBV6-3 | CASSYLRQGSNSYEQYF
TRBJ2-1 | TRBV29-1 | CSVRTSGSSYNEQFF
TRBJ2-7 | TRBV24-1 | CATSGSSGTTFSYEQYF
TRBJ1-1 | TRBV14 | CASSQDLRTEAFF
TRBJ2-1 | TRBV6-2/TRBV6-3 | CASSYSAGQTYNEQFF
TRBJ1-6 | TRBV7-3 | CASSSDGASPLHF
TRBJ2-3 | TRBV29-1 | CSAFAETDTQYF